This is a list of T cell receptor beta chains from one sample in a study of T cells after yellow fever vaccination. Via MiXCR, TCRdb re-called the 5' RACE reads, giving one row per CDR3 protein. The sample contains over 8,000 distinct CDR3 sequences, 4.5% to 5.5% of which appear only once. The source was PBMCs, either bulk or a sorted T-cell subset (CD4+, CD8+, memory, or dextramer-sorted; not recorded which), collected around 15 days after the first yellow fever vaccination. These receptors came from a man in his late teens or twenties who received the YFV17D yellow fever vaccine. The CDR3 runs from the conserved cysteine through the conserved F or W. D genes are given only for firm matches. A row's size may be missing; if present it is once, few, many or a size class.

j_call: TRBJ2-1
v_call: TRBV3-1
clone_size: medium-sized
d_call: NA
cdr3_nt: TGTGCCAGCAGCCAAGATCCCGGGACCCATGAGCAGTTCTTC
cdr3_aa: CASSQDPGTHEQFF

j_call: TRBJ1-1
v_call: TRBV18
clone_size: many
d_call: TRBD1
cdr3_nt: TGTGCCAGCTCACCACGGGGACAGGGGACAGGTGGTACTGAAGCTTTCTTT
cdr3_aa: CASSPRGQGTGGTEAFF

j_call: TRBJ2-3
v_call: TRBV12-3/TRBV12-4
clone_size: few
d_call: TRBD2
cdr3_nt: TGTGCCAGCAGTTTGGGACTAGGGTTCGATACGCAGTATTTT
cdr3_aa: CASSLGLGFDTQYF

j_call: TRBJ2-3
v_call: TRBV7-8
clone_size: many
d_call: NA
cdr3_nt: TGTGCCAGCAGCTTGTTTAGGGGAGCCAGGGATACGCAGTATTTT
cdr3_aa: CASSLFRGARDTQYF

j_call: TRBJ2-2
v_call: TRBV4-1
clone_size: many
d_call: TRBD1
cdr3_nt: TGCGCCAGCAGAGACCGCGTACAGGGGATTATGAACACCGGGGAGCTGTTTTTT
cdr3_aa: CASRDRVQGIMNTGELFF

j_call: TRBJ1-6
v_call: TRBV7-6
clone_size: few
d_call: NA
cdr3_nt: TGTGCCAGCAGCTCTGACGGAAATAATTCACCCCTCCACTTT
cdr3_aa: CASSSDGNNSPLHF

j_call: TRBJ2-5
v_call: TRBV12-3/TRBV12-4
clone_size: medium-sized
d_call: TRBD2
cdr3_nt: TGTGCCAGCAGTTTCGAACTAGCGGGGAAAGAGACCCAGTACTTC
cdr3_aa: CASSFELAGKETQYF

j_call: TRBJ1-2
v_call: TRBV20-1
clone_size: medium-sized
d_call: NA
cdr3_nt: TGCAGCATAAGCCTCAGGGTGGGCGATGGCTACACCTTC
cdr3_aa: CSISLRVGDGYTF

j_call: TRBJ2-5
v_call: TRBV20-1
clone_size: few
d_call: NA
cdr3_nt: TGCAGTGCTAGAGATTTGAGGGGCGAGACCCAGTACTTC
cdr3_aa: CSARDLRGETQYF

j_call: TRBJ1-2
v_call: TRBV30
clone_size: many
d_call: NA
cdr3_nt: TGTGCCTGGAGTCCCCTCGGGGGCTACACCTTC
cdr3_aa: CAWSPLGGYTF

j_call: TRBJ1-2
v_call: TRBV20-1
clone_size: medium-sized
d_call: NA
cdr3_nt: TGCAGTGCCCCAGGGGTGGGACAAGCTATTAACTATGGCTACACCTTC
cdr3_aa: CSAPGVGQAINYGYTF

j_call: TRBJ2-5
v_call: TRBV7-2
clone_size: many
d_call: TRBD2
cdr3_nt: TGTGCCAGCAGCTTAGTTGCTAGCGGGGGGGCGGACGAGACCCAGTACTTC
cdr3_aa: CASSLVASGGADETQYF

j_call: TRBJ1-1
v_call: TRBV3-1
clone_size: many
d_call: NA
cdr3_nt: TGTGCCAGCAGCCAATCCAGTGAAGCTTTCTTT
cdr3_aa: CASSQSSEAFF

j_call: TRBJ1-1
v_call: TRBV20-1
clone_size: many
d_call: NA
cdr3_nt: TGCAGTGCTAGCTCCATGGACACTGAAGCTTTCTTT
cdr3_aa: CSASSMDTEAFF

j_call: TRBJ2-2
v_call: TRBV7-2
clone_size: medium-sized
d_call: TRBD2
cdr3_nt: TGTGCCAGCAGCCGGGGGGACACCGGGGAGCTGTTTTTT
cdr3_aa: CASSRGDTGELFF

j_call: TRBJ1-5
v_call: TRBV20-1
clone_size: many
d_call: NA
cdr3_nt: TGCAGTGCACGGCGGGGTGACCAGCCCCAGCATTTT
cdr3_aa: CSARRGDQPQHF

j_call: TRBJ1-1
v_call: TRBV12-3/TRBV12-4
clone_size: many
d_call: NA
cdr3_nt: TGTGCCAGCAGTTTAATGCAGGGAGAGGAAGCTTTCTTT
cdr3_aa: CASSLMQGEEAFF

j_call: TRBJ2-7
v_call: TRBV7-2
clone_size: many
d_call: NA
cdr3_nt: TGTGCCAGCAGCTTAGCGCAGGGAGGCCCCTACGAGCAGTACTTC
cdr3_aa: CASSLAQGGPYEQYF

j_call: TRBJ1-1
v_call: TRBV29-1
clone_size: many
d_call: TRBD1
cdr3_nt: TGCAGCGTTGCTATCGGAGGACAGGGGTCTGAAGCTTTCTTT
cdr3_aa: CSVAIGGQGSEAFF

j_call: TRBJ2-7
v_call: TRBV5-4
clone_size: NA
d_call: TRBD1
cdr3_nt: TGTGCCAGCAGCCGGGGACAGGGGTCTGGCGAGCAGTACTTC
cdr3_aa: CASSRGQGSGEQYF

j_call: TRBJ2-1
v_call: TRBV11-2
clone_size: medium-sized
d_call: TRBD2
cdr3_nt: TGTGCCAGCAGCTTCGGACTAGCGGACTACAATGAGCAGTTCTTC
cdr3_aa: CASSFGLADYNEQFF

j_call: TRBJ1-6
v_call: TRBV28
clone_size: medium-sized
d_call: NA
cdr3_nt: TGTGCCAGCAGTTTGGGGGCCAGCTCCTATAATTCACCCCTCCACTTT
cdr3_aa: CASSLGASSYNSPLHF

j_call: TRBJ2-1
v_call: TRBV5-1
clone_size: medium-sized
d_call: TRBD2
cdr3_nt: TGCGCCAGCAGCTCGGGACTAGCGGGGGGATACAATGAGCAGTTCTTC
cdr3_aa: CASSSGLAGGYNEQFF

j_call: TRBJ1-3
v_call: TRBV12-3/TRBV12-4
clone_size: many
d_call: TRBD1
cdr3_nt: TGTGCCAGCAGTTCGTCCGACAGGGGGAACACCATATATTTT
cdr3_aa: CASSSSDRGNTIYF

j_call: TRBJ1-2
v_call: TRBV11-2
clone_size: many
d_call: NA
cdr3_nt: TGTGCCAGCAGCTTAAATTCATATGGCTACACCTTC
cdr3_aa: CASSLNSYGYTF

j_call: TRBJ2-7
v_call: TRBV5-4
clone_size: medium-sized
d_call: NA
cdr3_nt: TGTGCCAGCAGCTTGATAGGAACCGAGCAGTACTTC
cdr3_aa: CASSLIGTEQYF

j_call: TRBJ2-7
v_call: TRBV18
clone_size: many
d_call: NA
cdr3_nt: TGTGCCAGCTCAACCTCAGGCTACGAGCAGTACTTC
cdr3_aa: CASSTSGYEQYF

j_call: TRBJ1-4
v_call: TRBV12-3/TRBV12-4
clone_size: many
d_call: NA
cdr3_nt: TGTGCCAGCAGTTTAAACGGGGGCATGGGAGAAAAACTGTTTTTT
cdr3_aa: CASSLNGGMGEKLFF

j_call: TRBJ2-3
v_call: TRBV7-9
clone_size: many
d_call: TRBD1
cdr3_nt: TGTGCCACACGACAGGGTCCGACAGATACGCAGTATTTT
cdr3_aa: CATRQGPTDTQYF

j_call: TRBJ2-5
v_call: TRBV15
clone_size: many
d_call: TRBD1
cdr3_nt: TGTGCCACCAGCAGCCAGGGGGCCGATGAGACCCAGTACTTC
cdr3_aa: CATSSQGADETQYF

j_call: TRBJ2-3
v_call: TRBV7-3
clone_size: NA
d_call: NA
cdr3_nt: TGTGCCAGCAGACGGGACTCCGCCACAGATACGCAGTATTTT
cdr3_aa: CASRRDSATDTQYF

j_call: TRBJ2-5
v_call: TRBV9
clone_size: many
d_call: TRBD1
cdr3_nt: TGTGCCAGCGCCAAGGGACAGTCCCAAGAGACCCAGTACTTC
cdr3_aa: CASAKGQSQETQYF

j_call: TRBJ1-6
v_call: TRBV6-5
clone_size: many
d_call: TRBD1
cdr3_nt: TGTGCCAGCAGTTTTGGACAGGCGGTACCCCTCCACTTT
cdr3_aa: CASSFGQAVPLHF

j_call: TRBJ2-1
v_call: TRBV5-1
clone_size: many
d_call: NA
cdr3_nt: TGCGCCAGCAGCCTTAGGGGGGCCACCTACAATGAGCAGTTCTTC
cdr3_aa: CASSLRGATYNEQFF

j_call: TRBJ1-1
v_call: TRBV7-9
clone_size: many
d_call: NA
cdr3_nt: TGTGCCAGCAGCCCCCACTCCCAAGGGAACACTGAAGCTTTCTTT
cdr3_aa: CASSPHSQGNTEAFF

j_call: TRBJ2-7
v_call: TRBV6-5
clone_size: many
d_call: NA
cdr3_nt: TGTGCCAGCAGTTACGGTCAGGACAGATACGAGCAGTACTTC
cdr3_aa: CASSYGQDRYEQYF

j_call: TRBJ1-1
v_call: TRBV15
clone_size: medium-sized
d_call: NA
cdr3_nt: TGTGCCACCAGCAGAGATCTGGGAAAGGATTCTGAAGCTTTCTTT
cdr3_aa: CATSRDLGKDSEAFF

j_call: TRBJ2-3
v_call: TRBV12-3/TRBV12-4
clone_size: NA
d_call: NA
cdr3_nt: TGTGCCAGCAGTTTAACAGATACGCAGTATTTT
cdr3_aa: CASSLTDTQYF

j_call: TRBJ2-1
v_call: TRBV6-2/TRBV6-3
clone_size: many
d_call: NA
cdr3_nt: TGTGCCAGCAGTTCGTGGAATGAGCAGTTCTTC
cdr3_aa: CASSSWNEQFF

j_call: TRBJ2-6
v_call: TRBV4-1
clone_size: many
d_call: NA
cdr3_nt: TGCGCCAGCAGCCAAGAAATGGCAGCCTCTGGGGCCAACGTCCTGACTTTC
cdr3_aa: CASSQEMAASGANVLTF

j_call: TRBJ2-1
v_call: TRBV10-3
clone_size: medium-sized
d_call: TRBD2
cdr3_nt: TGTGCCATCAGTGAGCGGGGGGGCTTCTATGAGCAGTTCTTC
cdr3_aa: CAISERGGFYEQFF

j_call: TRBJ2-4
v_call: TRBV29-1
clone_size: medium-sized
d_call: NA
cdr3_nt: TGCAGCGTTGAAGTTCAAGCCAAAAACATTCAGTACTTC
cdr3_aa: CSVEVQAKNIQYF

j_call: TRBJ2-1
v_call: TRBV7-2
clone_size: many
d_call: NA
cdr3_nt: TGTGCCAGCAGCGGCTTACGGGGGCGAGGAGAGCAGTTCTTC
cdr3_aa: CASSGLRGRGEQFF

j_call: TRBJ2-2
v_call: TRBV15
clone_size: medium-sized
d_call: NA
cdr3_nt: TGTGCCACCAGCAGAGGAGGCGGGCCCGGGGAGCTGTTTTTT
cdr3_aa: CATSRGGGPGELFF

j_call: TRBJ2-2
v_call: TRBV7-3
clone_size: many
d_call: TRBD2
cdr3_nt: TGTGCCAGTAAGCGGGACGCGAACACCGGGGAGCTGTTTTTT
cdr3_aa: CASKRDANTGELFF

j_call: TRBJ2-2
v_call: TRBV15
clone_size: medium-sized
d_call: TRBD2
cdr3_nt: TGTGCCACCAGCACCGGACTAGCGGGATCGAACACCGGGGAGCTGTTTTTT
cdr3_aa: CATSTGLAGSNTGELFF

j_call: TRBJ2-1
v_call: TRBV9
clone_size: many
d_call: TRBD2
cdr3_nt: TGTGCCAGCAGCGTAGTCGGGCCAGCGGGGGGGGGTGAGCAGTTCTTC
cdr3_aa: CASSVVGPAGGGEQFF

j_call: TRBJ1-5
v_call: TRBV10-3
clone_size: few
d_call: TRBD1
cdr3_nt: TGTGCCATCAGTACAGGGGATCAGCCCCAGCATTTT
cdr3_aa: CAISTGDQPQHF

j_call: TRBJ2-1
v_call: TRBV5-5
clone_size: medium-sized
d_call: TRBD2
cdr3_nt: TGTGCCAGCGAAGGACTAGCGGGGGGATCCTCCTACAATGAGCAGTTCTTC
cdr3_aa: CASEGLAGGSSYNEQFF

j_call: TRBJ1-2
v_call: TRBV24-1
clone_size: medium-sized
d_call: NA
cdr3_nt: TGTGCCACCAGTGAAGCTAACTATGGCTACACCTTC
cdr3_aa: CATSEANYGYTF

j_call: TRBJ1-1
v_call: TRBV10-3
clone_size: many
d_call: TRBD1
cdr3_nt: TGTGCCATCAGGGGACAGGGGGACACTGAAGCTTTCTTT
cdr3_aa: CAIRGQGDTEAFF

j_call: TRBJ2-5
v_call: TRBV2
clone_size: many
d_call: NA
cdr3_nt: TGTGCCAGCGGGACAATTCAAGAGACCCAGTACTTC
cdr3_aa: CASGTIQETQYF

j_call: TRBJ2-3
v_call: TRBV5-6
clone_size: NA
d_call: NA
cdr3_nt: TGTGCCAGCGGCCTTCTGACCGGGGCACTGGGAGATACGCAGTATTTT
cdr3_aa: CASGLLTGALGDTQYF